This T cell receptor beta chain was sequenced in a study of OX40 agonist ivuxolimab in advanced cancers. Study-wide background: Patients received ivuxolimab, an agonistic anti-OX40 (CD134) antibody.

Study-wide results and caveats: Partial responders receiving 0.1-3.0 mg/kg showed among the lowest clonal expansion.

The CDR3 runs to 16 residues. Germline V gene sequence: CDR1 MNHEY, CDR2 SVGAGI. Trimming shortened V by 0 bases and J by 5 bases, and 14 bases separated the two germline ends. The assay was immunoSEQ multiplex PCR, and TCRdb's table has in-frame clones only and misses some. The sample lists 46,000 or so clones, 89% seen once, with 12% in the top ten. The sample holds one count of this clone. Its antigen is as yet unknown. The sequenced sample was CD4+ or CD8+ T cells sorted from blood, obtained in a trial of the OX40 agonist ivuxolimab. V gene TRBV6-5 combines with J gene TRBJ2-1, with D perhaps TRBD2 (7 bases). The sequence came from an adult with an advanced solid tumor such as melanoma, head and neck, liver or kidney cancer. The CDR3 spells CASSYSTTGGHNEQFF. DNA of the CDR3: TGTGCCAGCAGTTACTCGACGACGGGGGGCCACAATGAGCAGTTCTTC.